The next 20 T cell receptor beta chains were all read from a single sample in a study of OX40 agonist ivuxolimab in advanced cancers. Profiled with immunoSEQ multiplex PCR; TCRdb holds only in-frame clones, not every one. Of some 54,000 clones in the sample, around three quarters were seen once. The input for sequencing was CD4+ or CD8+ T cells sorted from blood, taken in a trial of the OX40 agonist ivuxolimab. All receptors come from an adult with an advanced solid tumor such as melanoma, head and neck, liver or kidney cancer.

The chain uses TRBV4-1 and TRBJ1-5; tentative D call: TRBD1 (5 bases). The germline V gene encodes CDR1 MGHRA and CDR2 YSYEKL. The germline V and J ends were trimmed by 4 bases and 4 bases, with 11 bases remaining between them. The CDR3 consists of 14 residues. CDR3 bases: TGCGCCAGCAGCCCAACGGGACCTAATCAGCCCCAGCATTTT. Protein: CASSPTGPNQPQHF.

The chain employs TRBV12-5 and TRBJ1-2; no clear D gene. Germline V CDR1 and CDR2: LGHNT, FRNRAP. The ends were cut back, 0 bases at V and 8 bases at J, with 22 bases in the middle. CDR3 length: 17 amino acids. Here the CDR3 DNA reads TGTGCTAGTGGTTTGGTATCCACCACCTGGAGGGTTCACGGCTACACCTTC. Protein sequence: CASGLVSTTWRVHGYTF.

This clone was observed a few times. The chain couples TRBV18 to TRBJ2-7; 9 bases line up with TRBD1. The V and J ends lost 6 bases and 2 bases, in that order; junction bases with no gene match: 5. From germline, CDR1 is KGHSH and CDR2 LQKENI. The CDR3 totals 14 residues. CDR3 DNA sequence: TGTGCCAGCTCGTCGACAGGGGGAGCCTACGAGCAGTACTTC. It encodes CASSSTGGAYEQYF. Variable domain in full (rest from reference TRBV18 and TRBJ2-7): NAGVMQNPRHLVRRRGQEARLRCSPMKGHSHVYWYRQLPEEGLKFMVYLQKENIIDESGMPKERFSAEFPKEGPSILRIQQVVRGDSAAYFCASSSTGGAYEQYFGPGTRLTVT.

The chain uses TRBV27 and TRBJ2-7, with 7 bases lining up with TRBD1. This CDR3 contains 15 residues. The V and J ends lost 0 bases and 3 bases, in that order; junction bases with no gene match: 5. CDR1 and CDR2 from the germline V gene are MNHEY and SMNVEV (reference sequence). The CDR3 is CASSLSRQGVYEQYF. CDR3 nucleotide sequence: TGTGCCAGCAGTTTATCGAGGCAGGGGGTCTACGAGCAGTACTTC.

The rearrangement joins TRBV7-8 to TRBJ2-1, with 7 bases lining up with TRBD2. The CDR3 sequence is 14 residues long. The germline CDR1 and CDR2 sequences are SGHVS and FQNEAQ. Trimming removed 1 base from V and 10 bases from J; junction bases left unmatched: 7. The CDR3 nucleotides read TGTGCCAGCAGCTTAGGGCGGGGGTTACCCGAGCAGTTCTTC. This encodes CASSLGRGLPEQFF.

This clone appeared a single time. The rearrangement joins TRBV5-4 to TRBJ1-6; perhaps TRBD1 as D (6 bases). The CDR3 is 16 amino acids. Germline assignment: CDR1 SGHNT and CDR2 YYREEE (reference sequence). The V and J ends lost 4 bases and 8 bases respectively, with 19 bases between them. The CDR3 nucleotides are TGTGCCAGCAGCCGCCCGCTGGGGGCCGCCCATTCACCCCTCCACTTT. Translating it yields CASSRPLGAAHSPLHF.

J is TRBJ2-7 and V is TRBV29-1, with D unresolved. This CDR3 region has 13 residues. Trimming took off 3 bases at V and 3 bases at J, with 12 bases between the two ends. Germline V gives CDR1 SQVTM, CDR2 ANQGSEA. CDR3 sequence: CSVEASQGYEQYF. The CDR3 region has the DNA TGCAGCGTTGAGGCCTCCCAAGGCTACGAGCAGTACTTC.

The gene calls are TRBV27 and TRBJ1-2, with a weak D call TRBD1 (5 bases). The germline V gene has CDR1 MNHEY and CDR2 SMNVEV (reference sequence). V dropped 5 bases and J dropped 8 bases, with 21 bases sitting between them. The CDR3 runs 15 residues. CDR3 sequence (DNA): TGTGCCAGCAGTCCCCTCCGGCAGGGTTCGGGCGGCTACACCTTC. Translated, it gives CASSPLRQGSGGYTF.

This clone was seen ten or more times. The rearrangement uses TRBV5-1 and TRBJ2-7; D gene unclear. The CDR3 runs 13 residues. The V gene's germline CDR1 is SGHRS and CDR2 YFSETQ. V was cut by 0 bases and J by 6 bases, with 10 bases left in between. As DNA, the CDR3 is TGCGCCAGCAGCTTGGACCCCTCTCTCGAGCAGTACTTC. Translation: CASSLDPSLEQYF.

The chain couples TRBV6-5 to TRBJ1-1; TRBD1 agrees at 7 bases. Germline V gene lookup returns CDR1 MNHEY and CDR2 SVGAGI. Trimming cost V 10 bases and J 4 bases; bases outside gene matches: 15. This CDR3 comprises 15 residues. Here the CDR3 reads CAIHRGGKYGTEAFF. The CDR3 DNA is TGTGCCATTCACAGGGGTGGTAAATACGGCACTGAAGCTTTCTTT.

The rearrangement uses TRBV7-2 and TRBJ1-2; D not certain. CDR3 length equals 13 residues. Germline V gives CDR1 SGHTA, CDR2 FQGNSA. V was pared by 0 bases and J by 7 bases, with 9 bases between. This CDR3 reads CASSLAGLSGYTF. The CDR3 DNA reads as TGTGCCAGCAGCTTAGCAGGGTTGAGTGGCTACACCTTC. Together with reference TRBV7-2 and TRBJ1-2, the CDR3 gives the full variable domain: GAGVSQSPSNKVTEKGKDVELRCDPISGHTALYWYRQSLGQGLEFLIYFQGNSAPDKSGLPSDRFSAERTGGSVSTLTIQRTQQEDSAVYLCASSLAGLSGYTFGSGTRLTVV.

V usage is TRBV25-1 and J usage is TRBJ1-2, with 8 positions matching TRBD1. Germline CDR1 is MGHDK and CDR2 is SYGVNS. V lost 6 bases and J lost 6; bases outside the gene matches: 3. The CDR3 spans 12 residues. The CDR3 coding sequence is TGTGCCAGCAGGGACAGGGTCCATGGCTACACCTTC. Its translation: CASRDRVHGYTF.

This clone was seen more than once but under ten times. V gene TRBV15 combines with J gene TRBJ2-1; a possible D gene is TRBD1 (5 bases). There are 15 residues in the CDR3. CDR1 LNHNV and CDR2 YYDKDF come from the germline V gene (reference sequence). V lost 1 base and J 9 bases, leaving 16 bases between the germline ends. CDR3 DNA sequence: TGTGCCACCAGCAGAGCCCAGGGTGTTGTCAGTGAGCAGTTCTTC. Translation gives CATSRAQGVVSEQFF.

This chain links TRBV7-3 with TRBJ1-1, with 11 nucleotides matching TRBD1. In germline, CDR1 is SGHTA, CDR2 FQGTGA. V shed 6 bases and J 4 bases; nucleotides not matched to a gene: 7. This CDR3 is 15 amino acids long. CDR3 residues: CASSPPGQGVTEAFF. For the CDR3, the DNA is TGTGCCAGCAGTCCCCCGGGACAGGGGGTCACTGAAGCTTTCTTT. Combining the CDR3 with reference TRBV7-3 and TRBJ1-1 gives the whole variable domain GAGVSQTPSNKVTEKGKYVELRCDPISGHTALYWYRQSLGQGPEFLIYFQGTGAADDSGLPNDRFFAVRPEGSVSTLKIQRTERGDSAVYLCASSPPGQGVTEAFFGQGTRLTVV.

The chain employs TRBV7-7 and TRBJ1-1; the D is unclear. V lost 4 bases, J lost 0 bases, and 6 bases lay in between. CDR3 length: 13 residues. Per the germline V gene, CDR1 is SSHAT and CDR2 is FNYEAQ (reference sequence). In DNA form, the CDR3 reads TGTGCCAGCAGCTCAAACATGAACACTGAAGCTTTCTTT. Translated: CASSSNMNTEAFF. The full variable domain, in which reference TRBV7-7 and TRBJ1-1 provide the parts outside the CDR3, is GAGVSQSPRYKVTKRGQDVTLRCDPISSHATLYWYQQALGQGPEFLTYFNYEAQPDKSGLPSDRFSAERPEGSISTLTIQRTEQRDSAMYRCASSSNMNTEAFFGQGTRLTVV.

J is TRBJ1-1 and V is TRBV27; a possible D gene is TRBD1 (6 bases). The V end was cut by 6 bases, the J end by 4 bases, with 15 bases between. Per the germline V gene, CDR1 is MNHEY and CDR2 is SMNVEV (reference sequence). There are 14 residues in the CDR3. The DNA of the CDR3 is TGTGCCAGCAGAACAGGGTATTCGGGCACTGAAGCTTTCTTT. Amino acid sequence: CASRTGYSGTEAFF.

This clone has more than one count but fewer than ten. The V and J genes are TRBV7-3 and TRBJ2-3, with D perhaps matching TRBD2 (6 bases). V lost 5 bases and J 1 base, leaving 10 bases between the germline ends. From germline, CDR1 is SGHTA and CDR2 FQGTGA. CDR3 length: 14 amino acids. This CDR3 reads CASSRTGGTDTQYF. CDR3 bases: TGTGCCAGCAGCCGGACGGGGGGCACAGATACGCAGTATTTT.

V and J are TRBV27 and TRBJ2-7, with 9 bases aligning to TRBD1. This CDR3 spans 14 amino acids. Germline V lookup: CDR1 MNHEY, CDR2 SMNVEV (reference sequence). V lost 5 bases to trimming and J lost 5 bases; unmatched junction nucleotides: 7. The CDR3 bases are TGTGCCAGCAGTGATGGACAGGGGCTCCACGAGCAGTACTTC. Translating it yields CASSDGQGLHEQYF.

Points on this clone: Sequence at one end of the junction differs from germline and may be a read error. The chain employs TRBV5-4 and TRBJ2-1; 8 bases are shared with TRBD2. The CDR3 covers 15 residues. Germline loops: CDR1 SGHNT, CDR2 YYREEE (reference sequence). In nucleotides, the CDR3 is TGTGCCAGCAGCTTCCCAGATGGGTTGGGCGGGAGGAGGCTCTTC. As protein: CASSFPDGLGGRRLF. Variable domain in full (rest from reference TRBV5-4 and TRBJ2-1): ETGVTQSPTHLIKTRGQQVTLRCSSQSGHNTVSWYQQALGQGPQFIFQYYREEENGRGNFPPRFSGLQFPNYSSELNVNALELDDSALYLCASSFPDGLGGRRLFGPGTRLTVL.

V gene TRBV27 combines with J gene TRBJ2-5; TRBD2 matches 10 bases. The CDR3 has 14 residues. The germline V gene has CDR1 MNHEY and CDR2 SMNVEV (reference sequence). J gave up 5 bases and V 0 bases, and 0 bases lay outside the gene matches. The CDR3 sequence: CASSLSGLAETQYF. The CDR3 DNA is TGTGCCAGCAGTTTATCGGGACTAGCGGAGACCCAGTACTTC.